The present TCR beta chain was sequenced within a study of CD4 T cell repertoires in COVID-19 (dated by TCRdb to 2020 to 2023). Study-level background: For cross-reactivity analysis, CFSE-low cells were expanded with IL-2 for under 11 days, then relabeled and restimulated with spike proteins from other coronaviruses. The study characterized naturally processed CD4+ T cell responses to SARS-CoV-2 spike and nucleoprotein in COVID-19-recovered individuals, using TCR Vbeta sequencing to assess clonal composition. In three recovered individuals, the researchers analyzed the TCR Vbeta repertoire of SARS-CoV-2-reactive T cells at the subset level.

Memory T cell samples that were not cultured were sequenced immediately after ex vivo isolation. CD4+ total memory, central memory, effector memory and circulating T follicular helper cells were isolated from peripheral blood mononuclear cells. Concerning this clone: Its binding antigen is unknown. Per-nucleotide qualities are absent, and no much larger clonotype sits a single base away.

The CDR3 holds 15 amino acids from the cysteine to the phenylalanine. Only the CDR3 portion is preserved as DNA: 45 bases, with reading frame beginning at the first base. The germline V gene gives CDR1 as LGHNA and CDR2 as YNFKEQ. The V end gives up 6 bases and the J end 5 bases, leaving 7 bases in the junction not matched to a gene. Overall results and qualifications from the work: Between 7 and 25% of SARS-CoV-2 clonotypes were also found in SARS-CoV and/or HKU1 spike-stimulated secondary cultures, consistent with cross-reactivity. Two or all three memory subsets shared several of the most expanded SARS-CoV-2-reactive clonotypes, which suggests intraclonal diversification.

The protocol used for the library was the immunoSEQ multiplex PCR assay. In the source study's methods: The Chao-Jaccard similarity index and counts of shared clonotypes were used to quantify repertoire overlap between subsets. The table comes from immuneACCESS by way of TCRdb, which keeps in-frame sequences with V and J called. Part of the clones is missing from these tables; in studies checked, under half for an unresolved V gene and the rest for unknown reasons. That table is the source of V, J and clone size, and D and trimming were worked out from the DNA. The sample table contains fewer than 9,500 clones; only one count was recorded for roughly 84% of them. The top ten clonotypes cover more than 2% of the sample.

The TCR originated in a human donor who had COVID-19. Sequencing was performed on effector memory CD4+ T cells from blood, taken before the COVID-19 pandemic. What this sample's cell subset or site label stands for: CD4+ T effector memory cells. The V and J segments used are TRBV4-2 and TRBJ2-3; 11 of the junction bases match TRBD2. The encoded CDR3 is CASRDSGRAEDTQYF. The DNA sequence is given as TGTGCCAGCAGGGATAGCGGGAGGGCCGAAGATACGCAGTATTTT.